One sample yielded the 14 T cell receptor beta chains listed below, sequenced in a study of T cell responses to AZD1222 COVID-19 vaccine. Here immunoSEQ multiplex PCR was the method, and the copy in TCRdb shows in-frame clones only, minus some. The top ten clones hold about 2.5% of a sample with about 110,000 clones, roughly 88% of them seen once. The sequencing used peripheral blood, collected on day 0 of AZD1222 vaccination. These TCRs come from an adult in good health.

This chain links TRBV7-9 with TRBJ2-3; TRBD1 is a possible D gene (5 bases). Germline loops: CDR1 SEHNR, CDR2 FQNEAQ (reference sequence). This CDR3 contains 16 residues. The V end was cut by 7 bases, the J end by 4 bases, with 21 bases between. The CDR3 bases are TGTGCCAGCACCCACCGCTTGTCCCAGGGTCCAGATACGCAGTATTTT. This gives the protein CASTHRLSQGPDTQYF.

V and J are TRBV27 and TRBJ2-7; 8 nucleotides line up with TRBD1. V lost 8 bases and J lost 4; bases outside the gene matches: 7. The CDR3 loop spans 13 amino acids. The V gene's germline CDR1 is MNHEY and CDR2 SMNVEV (reference sequence). CDR3: CASQGALSYEQYF. The CDR3 bases are TGTGCCAGCCAGGGGGCTTTGTCTTACGAGCAGTACTTC.

The chain links TRBV28 to TRBJ2-2; D might be TRBD2 (5 bases). The germline CDR1 and CDR2 sequences are MDHEN and SYDVKM. The V and J ends lost 5 bases and 4 bases respectively, with 14 bases between them. The CDR3 length is 15 residues. This chain's CDR3 is CASSPRGRVTGELFF. The CDR3 DNA follows: TGTGCCAGCAGTCCACGGGGAAGGGTCACCGGGGAGCTGTTTTTT.

The chain uses TRBV7-9 and TRBJ1-2; D is possibly TRBD1 (5 bases). Trimming removed 6 bases at V and 2 bases at J, with 7 bases between. Germline V lookup: CDR1 SEHNR, CDR2 FQNEAQ (reference sequence). The CDR3 is made up of 12 amino acids. The CDR3 is CASRGPNYGYTF. The CDR3 DNA reads TGTGCCAGCAGGGGGCCCAACTATGGCTACACCTTC.

The rearrangement joins TRBV4-2 to TRBJ2-2; TRBD2 is a possible D gene (6 bases). The CDR3 loop spans 17 amino acids. V shed 0 bases and J shed 6 bases, with 17 bases lying between them. CDR1 LGHNA and CDR2 YNFKEQ come from the germline V gene. This chain's CDR3 is CASSQDILTGEAGELFF. As DNA, the CDR3 is TGTGCCAGCAGCCAAGATATCCTAACGGGGGAGGCCGGGGAGCTGTTTTTT.

This chain joins TRBV9 and TRBJ2-2; D gene unclear. Germline CDR1 and CDR2: SGDLS and YYNGEE. Trimming cost V 2 bases and J 4 bases, with 9 bases left between them. CDR3 length: 14 residues. CDR3 DNA: TGTGCCAGCAGCGTTGGCGCCGGCACCGGGGAGCTGTTTTTT. Encoded protein: CASSVGAGTGELFF. Drawing the rest from reference TRBV9 and TRBJ2-2, the complete variable domain is DSGVTQTPKHLITATGQRVTLRCSPRSGDLSVYWYQQSLDQGLQFLIQYYNGEERAKGNILERFSAQQFPDLHSELNLSSLELGDSALYFCASSVGAGTGELFFGEGSRLTVL.

The chain couples TRBV7-2 to TRBJ1-1; D is unclear. Looked up from germline, CDR1 is SGHTA and CDR2 is FQGNSA. This CDR3 has 14 residues. Trimming left V 1 base short and J 1 base short, with 7 bases between. In DNA, the CDR3 is TGTGCCAGCAGCTTAGGGACCACGAACACTGAAGCTTTCTTT. It specifies CASSLGTTNTEAFF.

The genes are TRBV2 and TRBJ2-1; 9 positions match TRBD2. V was clipped by 5 bases and J by 5 bases; unmatched bases: 7. The CDR3 extends over 15 amino acids. Germline assignment: CDR1 SNHLY and CDR2 FYNNEI. The CDR3 bases are TGTGCCAGCAGTACAGCGGGAGGATCCCACAATGAGCAGTTCTTC. Protein product: CASSTAGGSHNEQFF. The full variable domain, completed using reference TRBV2 and TRBJ2-1, is EPEVTQTPSHQVTQMGQEVILRCVPISNHLYFYWYRQILGQKVEFLVSFYNNEISEKSEIFDDQFSVERPDGSNFTLKIRSTKLEDSAMYFCASSTAGGSHNEQFFGPGTRLTVL.

The rearrangement uses TRBV3-1 (or the pseudogene TRBV3-2) and TRBJ1-1; D is ambiguous. V lost 3 bases and J 0 bases, leaving 11 bases between the germline ends. The CDR3 is 15 residues long. Germline assignment: CDR1 LGHDT and CDR2 YNNKEL (reference sequence). CDR3 protein: CASSHQQSMNTEAFF. Here the CDR3 DNA reads TGTGCCAGCAGCCATCAACAGAGCATGAACACTGAAGCTTTCTTT.

The table lists this clone with a few counts. This chain connects TRBV28 to TRBJ1-5; 11 bases agree with TRBD1. The CDR3 contains 17 residues. J gave up 6 bases and V 5 bases, and 12 bases lay outside the gene matches. Germline CDR1 and CDR2: MDHEN and SYDVKM. CDR3 nucleotides: TGTGCCAGCAGTACCGATTGGACAGGGGGCTCGAGTCAGCCCCAGCATTTT. This encodes CASSTDWTGGSSQPQHF.

This clone was recorded once. The chain employs TRBV10-3 and TRBJ2-5; D is ambiguous. This CDR3 is 14 amino acids long. Germline V gene data show CDR1 as ENHRY and CDR2 as SYGVKD. Trimming pared 0 bases from V and 4 bases from J, leaving 9 bases between. The CDR3 loop reads CAISESELRETQYF. For the CDR3, the DNA is TGTGCCATCAGTGAGTCTGAACTTCGAGAGACCCAGTACTTC.

The chain recombines TRBV2 with TRBJ1-3; TRBD1 agrees at 9 bases. After removal of 4 bases from V and 16 bases from J, the junction contained 5 bases not matched to a gene. The CDR3 loop spans 11 amino acids. Germline CDR1 and CDR2: SNHLY and FYNNEI. CDR3 sequence (DNA): TGTGCCAGCAGTGCGGGGACAGGGATCTATTTT. This sequence encodes CASSAGTGIYF.

The chain is built from TRBV5-1 and TRBJ2-5; 7 bases line up with TRBD2. Trimming at V came to 4 bases and at J to 4 bases, leaving 22 bases not matched to a gene. CDR1 is SGHRS, CDR2 YFSETQ, per germline. The CDR3 is 19 residues long. The CDR3 region has the DNA TGCGCCAGCAGCCTGAGTTTTTTCATTTGGCGGGAGTCGGGAGAGACCCAGTACTTC. Translation: CASSLSFFIWRESGETQYF.

This chain links TRBV7-2 with TRBJ2-7; D gene unclear. CDR3 length: 14 residues. The ends were cut back, 3 bases at V and 2 bases at J, with 11 bases in the middle. Germline CDR1 and CDR2: SGHTA and FQGNSA. CDR3 protein: CASSFTRSPYEQYF. The DNA for the CDR3 is TGTGCCAGCAGCTTCACCCGTTCCCCCTACGAGCAGTACTTC.